This T cell receptor beta chain was sequenced for a study of blood T cell repertoires in COVID-19. The wider study: Sites in the United States, Italy and Spain provided acute and convalescent COVID-19 samples.

Per the original methods: Amplified reference gene primers provided the basis for estimating nucleated cell counts. Clones were sequenced by immunoSEQ multiplex PCR, and TCRdb holds only the in-frame ones, with some missing. Clone size and the V and J calls come from that table; the DNA yielded D and trimming. The sample includes about 73,000 clones, around 83% of them seen just once. Trimming shortened V by 4 bases and J by 4 bases, and 11 bases separated the two germline ends. Germline V CDR1 and CDR2: SGHTS, YDEGEE. The CDR3 has 13 residues. The source material was peripheral blood. The source of this sequence is a woman aged 60-75 years with acute or convalescent COVID-19. V is TRBV5-8 and J is TRBJ1-1; TRBD1 is a possible D gene (5 bases). CDR3 sequence: CASSHGRGTEAFF. The CDR3 DNA reads TGTGCCAGCAGCCATGGGAGGGGCACTGAAGCTTTCTTT.